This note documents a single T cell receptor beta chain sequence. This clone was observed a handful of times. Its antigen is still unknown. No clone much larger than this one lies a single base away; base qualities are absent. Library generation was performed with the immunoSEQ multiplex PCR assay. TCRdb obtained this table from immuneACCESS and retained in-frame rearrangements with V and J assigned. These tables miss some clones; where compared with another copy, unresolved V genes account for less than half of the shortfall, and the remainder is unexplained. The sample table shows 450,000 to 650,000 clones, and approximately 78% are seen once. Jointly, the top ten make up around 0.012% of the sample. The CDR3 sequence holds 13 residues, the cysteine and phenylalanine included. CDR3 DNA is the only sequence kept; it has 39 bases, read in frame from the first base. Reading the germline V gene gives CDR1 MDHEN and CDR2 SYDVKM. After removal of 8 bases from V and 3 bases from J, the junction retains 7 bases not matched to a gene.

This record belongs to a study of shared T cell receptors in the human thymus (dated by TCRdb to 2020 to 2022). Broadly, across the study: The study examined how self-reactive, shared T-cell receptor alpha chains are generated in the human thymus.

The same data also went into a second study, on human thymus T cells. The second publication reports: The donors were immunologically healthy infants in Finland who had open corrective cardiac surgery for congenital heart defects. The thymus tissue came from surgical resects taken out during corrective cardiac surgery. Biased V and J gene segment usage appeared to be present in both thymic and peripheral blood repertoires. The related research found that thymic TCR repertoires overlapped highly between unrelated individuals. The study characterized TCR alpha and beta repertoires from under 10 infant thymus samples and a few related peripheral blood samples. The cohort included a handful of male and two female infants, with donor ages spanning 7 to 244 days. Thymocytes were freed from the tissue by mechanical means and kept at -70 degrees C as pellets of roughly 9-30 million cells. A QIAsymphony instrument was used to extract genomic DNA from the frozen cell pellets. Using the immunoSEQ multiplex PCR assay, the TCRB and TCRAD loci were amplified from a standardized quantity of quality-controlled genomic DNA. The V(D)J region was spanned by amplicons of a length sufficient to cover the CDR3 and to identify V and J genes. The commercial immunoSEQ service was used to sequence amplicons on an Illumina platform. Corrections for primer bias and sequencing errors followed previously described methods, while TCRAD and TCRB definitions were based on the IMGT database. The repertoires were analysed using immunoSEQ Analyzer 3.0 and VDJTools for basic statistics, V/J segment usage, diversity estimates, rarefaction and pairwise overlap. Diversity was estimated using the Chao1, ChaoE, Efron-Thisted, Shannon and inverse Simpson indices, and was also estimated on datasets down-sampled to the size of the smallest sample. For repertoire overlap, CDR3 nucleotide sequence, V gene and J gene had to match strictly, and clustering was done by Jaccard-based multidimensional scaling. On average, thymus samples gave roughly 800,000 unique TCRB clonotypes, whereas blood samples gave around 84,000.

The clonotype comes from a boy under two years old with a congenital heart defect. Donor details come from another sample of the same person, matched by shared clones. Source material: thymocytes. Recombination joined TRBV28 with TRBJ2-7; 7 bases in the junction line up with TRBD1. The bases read TGTGCCAGCCATCCAGGGGGTATCTACGAGCAGTACTTC. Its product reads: CASHPGGIYEQYF.